Shown below are 30 T cell receptor beta chains from a single sample sequenced in a study of blood T cell repertoires in COVID-19. Only in-frame clones appear in the TCRdb table, and some are missing; sequencing was by immunoSEQ multiplex PCR. The profile shows about 70,000 clones, approximately 92% of them singletons. Sample: peripheral blood. Source of these receptors: a man aged 45-65 years with active COVID-19.

The V gene is TRBV7-2, the J gene TRBJ2-7; 14 bases fit TRBD2. The germline CDR1 and CDR2 sequences are SGHTA and FQGNSA. The CDR3 has 15 amino acids. V was pared by 5 bases and J by 3 bases, with 3 bases of the junction left unmatched. Here the CDR3 DNA reads TGTGCCAGCAGCGCCGGACTAGCGGGGGGCTACGAGCAGTACTTC. It specifies CASSAGLAGGYEQYF.

This clone was seen more than once but under ten times. The chain carries TRBV2 and TRBJ1-6; D might be TRBD1 (6 bases). The CDR3 runs 15 residues. Trimming removed 7 bases at V and 5 bases at J, with 15 bases between. Germline V lookup: CDR1 SNHLY, CDR2 FYNNEI. Written as DNA, the CDR3 is TGTGCCAGCACTATGAGGGACATCGATAATTCACCCCTCCACTTT. It is translated as CASTMRDIDNSPLHF.

CDR3 in amino acids: CASSQAAGSSTDTQYF. DNA of the CDR3: TGCGCCAGCAGCCAAGCAGCAGGGTCATCCACAGATACGCAGTATTTT. The genes are TRBV4-3 and TRBJ2-3, with TRBD1 as a possible D gene (5 bases). Trimming stripped 1 base from V and 2 bases from J, with 13 bases between. The CDR3 has 16 residues. In germline, CDR1 is LGHNA, CDR2 YSLEER.

The chain links TRBV15 to TRBJ2-1, with 10 bases identical to TRBD2. Germline trimming cut 3 bases from V and 9 bases from J; bases unmatched to any gene: 8. The CDR3 length is 15 residues. Germline CDR1 LNHNV, CDR2 YYDKDF (reference sequence). CDR3 protein: CATSSSSGGFREQFF. In DNA, the CDR3 is TGTGCCACCAGCAGTTCTAGCGGGGGCTTCCGTGAGCAGTTCTTC.

The V gene is TRBV5-1, the J gene TRBJ2-3; TRBD2 agrees at 9 bases. Germline V lookup: CDR1 SGHRS, CDR2 YFSETQ. The CDR3 has 19 amino acids. Trimming took 0 bases from V and 0 from J; bases not matched to a gene: 11. This chain's CDR3 is CASSLARLAGAISTDTQYF. The CDR3 nucleotides read TGCGCCAGCAGCTTGGCCCGCTTAGCGGGGGCCATTAGCACAGATACGCAGTATTTT.

Here the CDR3 DNA reads TGTGCCAGCAGTTCTGGACAGGGGGACACTGAAGCTTTCTTT. This sequence encodes CASSSGQGDTEAFF. The chain uses TRBV28 and TRBJ1-1; 10 nucleotides line up with TRBD1. With V trimmed by 4 bases and J by 3 bases, 2 bases remained unmatched. CDR1 is MDHEN, CDR2 SYDVKM, per germline. CDR3 length: 14 residues.

The chain carries TRBV9 and TRBJ2-7, with TRBD2 identical over 7 bases. CDR1 and CDR2 (germline): SGDLS, YYNGEE. This CDR3 spans 16 amino acids. The V and J ends lost 1 base and 2 bases, in that order; junction bases with no gene match: 9. CDR3 DNA: TGTGCCAGCAGCGTAAGAAGTCTAGCGGCCACCTACGAGCAGTACTTC. Protein: CASSVRSLAATYEQYF.

This clone was counted only a few times. V usage is TRBV15 and J usage is TRBJ2-3, with D possibly being TRBD1 (6 bases). Germline assignment: CDR1 LNHNV and CDR2 YYDKDF (reference sequence). The CDR3 consists of 16 residues. Trimming shortened V by 2 bases and J by 1 base, and 13 bases separated the two germline ends. The CDR3 reads CATSRSTSGGTDTQYF. CDR3 DNA sequence: TGTGCCACCAGCAGAAGTACGTCAGGGGGCACAGATACGCAGTATTTT.

The chain is built from TRBV7-9 and TRBJ2-5; D remains ambiguous. Germline V CDR1 and CDR2: SEHNR, FQNEAQ (reference sequence). Trimming cost V 1 base and J 2 bases, with 8 bases left between them. The CDR3 covers 14 residues. The CDR3 reads CASSLGVLQETQYF. DNA for the CDR3: TGTGCCAGCAGCTTAGGTGTATTACAAGAGACCCAGTACTTC.

This clone has a handful of counts. V gene TRBV7-9 combines with J gene TRBJ1-2; TRBD1 might be the D (5 bases). This CDR3 is 15 amino acids long. Germline-derived CDR1 and CDR2 are SEHNR and FQNEAQ (reference sequence). The V end lost 4 bases, the J end lost 0 bases, and 12 bases lay between the germline ends. This CDR3 is CASSSTTASNYGYTF. The CDR3 DNA sequence: TGTGCCAGCAGCTCAACGACAGCCTCTAACTATGGCTACACCTTC. Based on the CDR3 plus reference TRBV7-9 and TRBJ1-2, the full variable domain is DTGVSQNPRHKITKRGQNVTFRCDPISEHNRLYWYRQTLGQGPEFLTYFQNEAQLEKSRLLSDRFSAERPKGSFSTLEIQRTEQGDSAMYLCASSSTTASNYGYTFGSGTRLTVV.

The V and J genes are TRBV5-1 and TRBJ1-2; no definite D call. Germline V gene sequence: CDR1 SGHRS, CDR2 YFSETQ. Trimming pared 5 bases from V and 0 bases from J, leaving 8 bases between. The CDR3 sequence is 13 residues long. In DNA, the CDR3 is TGCGCCAGCAGGGGAGGGACTAACTATGGCTACACCTTC. Translation gives CASRGGTNYGYTF.

The V call is TRBV11-2, the J call TRBJ1-2, with D uncertain. The germline V gene has CDR1 SGHAT and CDR2 FQNNGV. Trimming cost V 7 bases and J 4 bases, with 28 bases left between them. The CDR3 covers 18 residues. CDR3 region: CASTNFKRHIIGTYGYTF. Here the CDR3 DNA reads TGTGCCAGCACCAACTTTAAACGACATATCATAGGAACCTATGGCTACACCTTC.

J is TRBJ2-7 and V is TRBV19, with D possibly TRBD2 on 5 matching bases. CDR3 length: 12 residues. V gave up 8 bases and J gave up 5 bases, with 13 bases separating them. Germline V gene lookup returns CDR1 LNHDA and CDR2 SQIVND (reference sequence). The CDR3: CASRRTGDEQYF. For the CDR3, the DNA is TGTGCCAGTCGTAGAACCGGGGACGAGCAGTACTTC. Full variable domain (rest looked up from reference TRBV19 and TRBJ2-7): DGGITQSPKYLFRKEGQNVTLSCEQNLNHDAMYWYRQDPGQGLRLIYYSQIVNDFQKGDIAEGYSVSREKKESFPLTVTSAQKNPTAFYLCASRRTGDEQYFGPGTRLTVT.

J is TRBJ1-1 and V is TRBV3-1 (or the pseudogene TRBV3-2), with D hard to call. V gave up 1 base and J gave up 7 bases, with 4 bases separating them. Germline V lookup: CDR1 LGHDT, CDR2 YNNKEL (reference sequence). The CDR3 extends over 11 amino acids. CDR3 protein: CASSQADEAFF. In DNA form, the CDR3 reads TGTGCCAGCAGCCAAGCAGATGAAGCTTTCTTT.

The chain has TRBV18 and TRBJ1-4; D is uncertain. Looked up from germline, CDR1 is KGHSH and CDR2 is LQKENI. Deletions cut 2 bases from V and 8 bases from J, with 18 bases between. There are 16 residues in the CDR3. The CDR3 bases are TGTGCCAGCTCACCAGCTACTGAGGGAGTTGGCGAAAAACTGTTTTTT. It codes for CASSPATEGVGEKLFF.

The chain joins TRBV6-5 to TRBJ2-7; 10 bases match TRBD2. The CDR3 consists of 15 residues. Losses at the gene ends were 6 bases for V and 1 base for J; bases not matched to a gene: 6. Per the germline V gene, CDR1 is MNHEY and CDR2 is SVGAGI. As DNA, the CDR3 is TGTGCCAGCAGCGATGGACTAGCGGCTTCCTACGAGCAGTACTTC. Residues: CASSDGLAASYEQYF.

The chain combines TRBV19 with TRBJ2-5, with 10 bases matching TRBD2. Germline CDR1 LNHDA, CDR2 SQIVND (reference sequence). There are 14 residues in the CDR3. Unmatched junction bases numbered 2, after V lost 4 bases and J lost 3 bases. The CDR3 loop reads CASSTTSGEETQYF. In DNA form, the CDR3 reads TGTGCCAGTAGTACCACTAGCGGGGAAGAGACCCAGTACTTC. The full variable domain, rest sourced from reference TRBV19 and TRBJ2-5, is DGGITQSPKYLFRKEGQNVTLSCEQNLNHDAMYWYRQDPGQGLRLIYYSQIVNDFQKGDIAEGYSVSREKKESFPLTVTSAQKNPTAFYLCASSTTSGEETQYFGPGTRLLVL.

There are a few counts of this clone. This sequence joins TRBV4-1 and TRBJ1-3; 7 positions match TRBD1. With 4 bases clipped from V and 0 bases from J, the junction kept 15 bases outside the gene matches. Germline CDR1 and CDR2: MGHRA and YSYEKL. This CDR3 has 19 amino acids. CDR3 amino acids: CASSLRATGVGVSGNTIYF. DNA for the CDR3: TGCGCCAGCAGCCTGAGGGCAACAGGGGTCGGAGTCTCTGGAAACACCATATATTTT.

The V and J genes are TRBV6-5 and TRBJ1-2; TRBD1 agrees at 8 bases. The V segment lost 2 bases and the J segment 8 bases; nucleotides outside the gene matches: 7. This CDR3 is built from 14 residues. Looked up from germline, CDR1 is MNHEY and CDR2 is SVGAGI. CDR3 coding DNA: TGTGCCAGCAGTTACCAAGGACAGGGCTTCGGCTACACCTTC. As protein: CASSYQGQGFGYTF.

The chain is built from TRBV5-1 and TRBJ2-7; unclear D gene. The CDR3 contains 15 residues. V gave up 0 bases and J gave up 7 bases, with 17 bases separating them. Germline V lookup: CDR1 SGHRS, CDR2 YFSETQ. CDR3 region: CASSLDPSPGGEQYF. The CDR3 DNA sequence: TGCGCCAGCAGCTTGGACCCAAGCCCGGGTGGGGAGCAGTACTTC.

The CDR3 loop is CSAGGRNTEAFF. CDR3 sequence (DNA): TGCAGCGCCGGGGGGAGAAACACTGAAGCTTTCTTT. The rearrangement joins TRBV29-1 to TRBJ1-1, with D perhaps matching TRBD1 (5 bases). Germline values: CDR1 SQVTM, CDR2 ANQGSEA. CDR3 length equals 12 residues. V was shortened by 7 bases and J by 2 bases, with 11 bases between the two germline ends.

V and J are TRBV6-5 and TRBJ1-1; D perhaps matches TRBD1 (5 bases). The CDR3 consists of 15 residues. The germline V gene encodes CDR1 MNHEY and CDR2 SVGAGI. The ends were cut back, 0 bases at V and 2 bases at J, with 10 bases in the middle. CDR3 in DNA: TGTGCCAGCAGTTACTCTGGGGGGGATAACACTGAAGCTTTCTTT. It translates to CASSYSGGDNTEAFF.

The V and J genes are TRBV7-9 and TRBJ1-1; D ambiguous. The CDR3 consists of 17 residues. Germline CDR1 and CDR2: SEHNR and FQNEAQ (reference sequence). V lost 5 bases to trimming and J lost 0 bases, with 19 bases between them. The CDR3 is CASSPPWVGGVNTEAFF. CDR3 bases: TGTGCCAGCAGCCCCCCGTGGGTTGGCGGAGTGAACACTGAAGCTTTCTTT.

The V gene is TRBV2, the J gene TRBJ2-2, with D possibly TRBD2 on 7 matching bases. CDR3 length equals 16 residues. V was trimmed by 4 bases and J by 2 bases, leaving 14 bases between them. Germline V gene lookup returns CDR1 SNHLY and CDR2 FYNNEI. CDR3 protein: CASSVSGGPNTGELFF. In nucleotides, the CDR3 is TGTGCCAGCAGTGTCTCGGGGGGCCCTAACACCGGGGAGCTGTTTTTT.

V and J are TRBV5-5 and TRBJ2-5, with D possibly TRBD1 on 6 matching bases. The length of the CDR3 is 16 residues. Germline CDR1 and CDR2: SGHKS and YYEKEE (reference sequence). V lost 4 bases, J lost 5 bases, and 21 bases lay in between. The CDR3 DNA reads TGTGCCAGCAGCCTGAGCCCCGGGACCCAGGGGGAGACCCAGTACTTC. Its protein product is CASSLSPGTQGETQYF.

The V call is TRBV27, the J call TRBJ1-1; the match to TRBD1 covers 10 bases. CDR1 is MNHEY, CDR2 SMNVEV, per germline (reference sequence). There are 15 residues in the CDR3. Unmatched junction bases numbered 4, after V lost 5 bases and J lost 1 base. CDR3 DNA: TGTGCCAGCAGTCCCCGGACAGGGGGGAACACTGAAGCTTTCTTT. Residues: CASSPRTGGNTEAFF.

The chain joins TRBV24-1 to TRBJ1-1, with D maybe TRBD1 (5 bases). V was trimmed by 10 bases and J by 6 bases, leaving 14 bases between them. This CDR3 spans 12 amino acids. Germline V gene sequence: CDR1 KGHDR, CDR2 SFDVKD. CDR3 region: CATEIQGPEAFF. In nucleotides, the CDR3 is TGTGCCACAGAAATCCAGGGCCCTGAAGCTTTCTTT.

This clone was seen a few times. The chain joins TRBV7-9 to TRBJ2-3, with D possibly TRBD1 on 6 matching bases. Germline V gene lookup returns CDR1 SEHNR and CDR2 FQNEAQ (reference sequence). This CDR3 region has 14 residues. V was pared by 2 bases and J by 0 bases, with 6 bases between. The CDR3 loop reads CASSLQGSTDTQYF. In DNA, the CDR3 is TGTGCCAGCAGCTTACAGGGGAGCACAGATACGCAGTATTTT.

The genes are TRBV5-1 and TRBJ1-1, with 8 nucleotides matching TRBD1. The CDR3 contains 15 residues. With V trimmed by 2 bases and J by 5 bases, 8 bases remained unmatched. Germline CDR1 and CDR2: SGHRS and YFSETQ. In DNA, the CDR3 is TGCGCCAGCAGCTTCAAAACAGGGGGTGGAACTGAAGCTTTCTTT. This gives the protein CASSFKTGGGTEAFF.

The chain combines TRBV6-6 with TRBJ2-7, with D uncertain. V was clipped by 0 bases and J by 3 bases, with 12 bases between them. The germline CDR1 and CDR2 sequences are MNHNY and SVGAGI (reference sequence). The CDR3 is 15 residues long. Written as DNA, the CDR3 is TGTGCCAGCAGTTACTCGTCGAGTAGGAGCTACGAGCAGTACTTC. Amino acids: CASSYSSSRSYEQYF.